Below, 26 T cell receptor beta chains from the same sample are listed, as sequenced in a study of human T cells and chemical hapten exposure. The sample's time point: patch test 1, 2 weeks after DPC sensitization. The treatment is: therapeutic diphenylcyclopropenone sensitization with weekly scalp DPC. Total RNA was isolated from whole blood that had not been fractionated. TCRdb recomputed calls from the RACE reads with MiXCR, one row per CDR3 protein. Of under 60,000 distinct CDR3 sequences listed, about 11% are singletons. The sample consisted of whole blood, taken in connection with sensitization to the hapten diphenylcyclopropenone (DPC). The receptors were gathered from a woman between 40 and 55 years old with alopecia areata. Some clones in this sample may be carry-over from other donors' samples.

This clonotype was seen only a few times. The rearrangement uses TRBV11-2 and TRBJ1-5, with 7 bases aligning to TRBD1. The CDR3 is 14 residues long. CDR1 and CDR2 from the germline V gene are SGHAT and FQNNGV. Losses at the gene ends were 5 bases for V and 5 bases for J; bases not matched to a gene: 6. CDR3 residues: CASSPRDSHQPQHF. The DNA for the CDR3 is TGTGCCAGCAGCCCCCGGGACAGCCATCAGCCCCAGCATTTT.

This clonotype was detected many times. This rearrangement joins TRBV18 to TRBJ1-1; 10 nucleotides agree with TRBD1. CDR1 KGHSH and CDR2 LQKENI come from the germline V gene. This CDR3 is built from 16 residues. V lost 5 bases to trimming and J lost 1 base; unmatched junction nucleotides: 7. CDR3 DNA sequence: TGTGCCAGCTCAACCTCCAGACAGGGGGCGAACACTGAAGCTTTCTTT. This sequence encodes CASSTSRQGANTEAFF.

This clonotype was seen many times. The CDR3 DNA sequence: TGTGCCAGCAGCAGTACTAGCGGCTCCTACAATGAGCAGTTCTTC. It specifies CASSSTSGSYNEQFF. The genes are TRBV3-1 and TRBJ2-1; TRBD2 aligns across 8 bases. This CDR3 is built from 15 residues. V shed 5 bases, J shed 0 bases, and the junction held 3 bases outside the gene matches. Germline V gene sequence: CDR1 LGHDT, CDR2 YNNKEL (reference sequence).

The J gene is TRBJ1-3, the V gene TRBV3-1; D unclear. The CDR3 covers 15 residues. V was cut by 0 bases and J by 0 bases, with 6 bases left in between. Looked up from germline, CDR1 is LGHDT and CDR2 is YNNKEL (reference sequence). The CDR3 coding sequence is TGTGCCAGCAGCCAAGATATGGTCTCTGGAAACACCATATATTTT. Protein product: CASSQDMVSGNTIYF.

This clonotype showed up many times. The gene calls are TRBV6-2 or TRBV6-3 and TRBJ2-5; a possible D gene is TRBD2 (6 bases). V lost 8 bases, J lost 2 bases, and 12 bases lay in between. The CDR3 is 13 residues long. Per germline, CDR1 MNHEY and CDR2 SVGEGT. The CDR3: CASVRDLQETQYF. DNA for the CDR3: TGTGCCAGCGTCCGGGACTTGCAAGAGACCCAGTACTTC.

This clonotype was picked up a small number of times. The rearrangement joins TRBV11-2 to TRBJ2-1, with 7 bases lining up with TRBD2. Germline V gives CDR1 SGHAT, CDR2 FQNNGV. The CDR3 consists of 18 residues. V lost 4 bases to trimming and J lost 2 bases; unmatched junction nucleotides: 14. In DNA, the CDR3 is TGTGCCAGCAGCTCGAATCACCGAGCGGGGCCCGCCTACAATGAGCAGTTCTTC. Amino acids: CASSSNHRAGPAYNEQFF. Drawing the rest from reference TRBV11-2 and TRBJ2-1, the complete variable domain is EAGVAQSPRYKIIEKRQSVAFWCNPISGHATLYWYQQILGQGPKLLIQFQNNGVVDDSQLPKDRFSAERLKGVDSTLKIQPAKLEDSAVYLCASSSNHRAGPAYNEQFFGPGTRLTVL.

J is TRBJ1-2 and V is TRBV7-9; D gene unclear. V gave up 3 bases and J gave up 4 bases, with 12 bases separating them. This CDR3 region has 14 residues. Germline-derived CDR1 and CDR2 are SEHNR and FQNEAQ (reference sequence). The DNA for the CDR3 is TGTGCCAGCAGCTTCTTCCCAGGTGGCTATGGCTACACCTTC. Amino acids: CASSFFPGGYGYTF.

This chain joins TRBV28 and TRBJ2-7; the D call may be TRBD1 or TRBD2 (5 bases each). The CDR3 is 14 residues long. Germline lookup yields CDR1 MDHEN and CDR2 SYDVKM. V was clipped by 7 bases and J by 7 bases, with 20 bases between them. The CDR3 spells CASTGDRPYYEQYF. Written as DNA, the CDR3 is TGTGCCAGCACCGGGGACCGTCCATATTATGAGCAGTACTTC.

This clonotype was observed a handful of times. V is TRBV20-1 and J is TRBJ2-5, with 14 nucleotides matching TRBD2. The V gene end was trimmed by 0 bases and the J gene end by 0 bases; junction bases not matched to a gene: 6. CDR1 and CDR2 (germline): DFQATT, SNEGSKA (reference sequence). The CDR3 totals 18 residues. The chain's CDR3 is CSARDWGLAGVDQETQYF. The DNA for the CDR3 is TGCAGTGCTAGAGATTGGGGACTAGCGGGAGTGGACCAAGAGACCCAGTACTTC.

This clonotype was seen repeatedly, ten times or more. The J gene is TRBJ1-6, the V gene TRBV5-4; D is uncertain. Germline V lookup: CDR1 SGHNT, CDR2 YYREEE (reference sequence). The CDR3 spans 16 residues. V dropped 4 bases and J dropped 5 bases, with 16 bases sitting between them. DNA of the CDR3: TGTGCCAGCAGCCTTGGATGGGCAGCTGATAATTCACCCCTCCACTTT. This sequence encodes CASSLGWAADNSPLHF.

This clonotype was detected only a few times. The gene calls are TRBV18 and TRBJ1-1; 8 bases match TRBD1. V dropped 4 bases and J dropped 5; count of bases not matched to a gene: 6. Germline V gene sequence: CDR1 KGHSH, CDR2 LQKENI. CDR3 length equals 14 residues. The CDR3 DNA sequence: TGTGCCAGCTCACTCGGACAGGGTCAGACTGAAGCTTTCTTT. Amino acids: CASSLGQGQTEAFF.

V is TRBV2 and J is TRBJ2-3; 9 bases are a match to TRBD1. The CDR3 extends over 13 amino acids. The V segment lost 8 bases and the J segment 3 bases; nucleotides outside the gene matches: 3. The germline V gene has CDR1 SNHLY and CDR2 FYNNEI. CDR3 sequence reads: CASGGQGTDTQYF. CDR3 nucleotides: TGTGCCAGCGGGGGACAGGGTACAGATACGCAGTATTTT.

This clonotype came up a few times. V and J are TRBV3-1 and TRBJ2-1, with D possibly matching TRBD2 (5 bases). Looked up from germline, CDR1 is LGHDT and CDR2 is YNNKEL (reference sequence). V lost 6 bases and J lost 2, with 14 bases in between. The CDR3 runs to 15 residues. CDR3 amino acids: CASRNDYHAYNEQFF. CDR3 DNA: TGTGCCAGCAGAAATGACTATCATGCCTACAATGAGCAGTTCTTC.

The gene calls are TRBV4-1 and TRBJ1-5; TRBD1 aligns across 8 bases. The CDR3 consists of 15 residues. CDR1 is MGHRA and CDR2 is YSYEKL in the germline V gene. V gave up 4 bases and J gave up 7 bases; unmatched junction bases: 9. In DNA form, the CDR3 reads TGCGCCAGCAGCCGGATCCAGGGGGCGGGCCAGCCCCAGCATTTT. Translation gives CASSRIQGAGQPQHF.

Ten or more counts support this clonotype. The V and J genes are TRBV7-9 and TRBJ2-1; D possibly corresponds to TRBD2 (6 bases). The V gene lost 5 bases and the J gene lost 7 bases, with 15 bases spanning the gap. Looked up from germline, CDR1 is SEHNR and CDR2 is FQNEAQ (reference sequence). The CDR3 is made up of 14 amino acids. The CDR3 loop is CASSPGTPGNEQFF. In DNA form, the CDR3 reads TGTGCCAGCAGCCCCGGGACTCCGGGGAATGAGCAGTTCTTC. Full variable domain (missing parts from reference TRBV7-9 and TRBJ2-1): DTGVSQNPRHKITKRGQNVTFRCDPISEHNRLYWYRQTLGQGPEFLTYFQNEAQLEKSRLLSDRFSAERPKGSFSTLEIQRTEQGDSAMYLCASSPGTPGNEQFFGPGTRLTVL.

This clonotype has a handful of counts. This chain links TRBV29-1 with TRBJ2-4, with 9 bases identical to TRBD2. V lost 4 bases and J lost 6; bases outside the gene matches: 4. Germline-derived CDR1 and CDR2 are SQVTM and ANQGSEA. The CDR3 contains 13 residues. In DNA form, the CDR3 reads TGCAGCGTTGTTAAAGCGGGAGGAAACATTCAGTACTTC. Amino acid sequence: CSVVKAGGNIQYF.

About this clonotype itself: A read error may produce the germline difference seen at one junction end. J is TRBJ2-7 and V is TRBV11-2; 9 bases map to TRBD1. CDR1 is SGHAT and CDR2 is FQNNGV in the germline V gene. There are 14 residues in the CDR3. The CDR3 loop is CVSSLGQGMDEQYF. CDR3 DNA sequence: TGTGTCAGCAGCTTGGGACAGGGAATGGACGAGCAGTACTTC.

This chain uses TRBV7-2 with TRBJ1-5; D is perhaps TRBD1 (6 bases). Germline CDR1 is SGHTA and CDR2 is FQGNSA. V lost 1 base and J 5 bases, leaving 12 bases between the germline ends. The CDR3 sequence is 15 residues long. The CDR3, as DNA: TGTGCCAGCAGCTTAGGTTCGACAGGTTATCAGCCCCAGCATTTT. It specifies CASSLGSTGYQPQHF.

This clonotype was recorded many times. V and J are TRBV3-1 and TRBJ1-3; D gene ambiguous. V was pared by 6 bases and J by 4 bases, with 7 bases between. The CDR3 extends over 12 amino acids. Germline CDR1 LGHDT, CDR2 YNNKEL (reference sequence). The CDR3, as DNA: TGTGCCAGCAGGGGTGGAGGAAACACCATATATTTT. It specifies CASRGGGNTIYF.

The table lists this clonotype with a few counts. This chain joins TRBV5-1 and TRBJ1-3; a weak D match, TRBD1 (6 bases). V lost 4 bases to trimming and J lost 4 bases, with 9 bases between them. The CDR3 runs to 13 residues. The germline V gene has CDR1 SGHRS and CDR2 YFSETQ. The CDR3 reads CASSRGYGNTIYF. The CDR3 region has the DNA TGCGCCAGCAGCAGGGGGTACGGAAACACCATATATTTT.

The chain uses TRBV5-1 and TRBJ2-7; D perhaps matches TRBD1 (5 bases). Germline CDR1 and CDR2: SGHRS and YFSETQ. Trimming removed 1 base from V and 3 bases from J, with 20 bases in between. The CDR3 extends over 17 amino acids. Here the CDR3 reads CASSLSFQGSLRYEQYF. The CDR3 DNA follows: TGCGCCAGCAGCTTGAGTTTTCAGGGAAGCCTCCGCTACGAGCAGTACTTC. The full variable domain, with the rest looked up from reference TRBV5-1 and TRBJ2-7, is KAGVTQTPRYLIKTRGQQVTLSCSPISGHRSVSWYQQTPGQGLQFLFEYFSETQRNKGNFPGRFSGRQFSNSRSEMNVSTLELGDSALYLCASSLSFQGSLRYEQYFGPGTRLTVT.

This clonotype was counted at least ten times. The chain couples TRBV10-2 to TRBJ1-5, with 9 bases fitting TRBD1. The CDR3 has 16 amino acids. The germline gives CDR1 WSHSY, CDR2 SAAADI. J lost 0 bases, V lost 4 bases, and 4 bases had no gene match. CDR3 in DNA: TGCGCCAGCAGTGCCGAGGACAGGGGTAGCAATCAGCCCCAGCATTTT. The encoded protein is CASSAEDRGSNQPQHF.

This clonotype was counted many times. The rearrangement joins TRBV21-1 to TRBJ1-5; the table calls TRBD1, which could not be checked here. TRBV21-1 is a listed pseudogene. The CDR3 spans 20 residues. CDR3 DNA: TGTGCCAGCAGCGGACCTCTAGGACGGGACGAACAGTGTGGCAATCAGCCCCAGCATTTT. Protein product: CASSGPLGRDEQCGNQPQHF.

This clonotype has at least ten counts. This chain connects TRBV28 to TRBJ1-5; D unresolved. In germline, CDR1 is MDHEN, CDR2 SYDVKM. The CDR3 runs 14 residues. Trimming removed 6 bases from V and 1 base from J, with 10 bases in between. The CDR3 nucleotides read TGTGCCAGCAGCCCCCACGGGAGCAATCAGCCCCAGCATTTT. Protein sequence: CASSPHGSNQPQHF.

At least ten counts were recorded for this clonotype. The gene calls are TRBV18 and TRBJ1-5, with 7 positions matching TRBD1. CDR1 and CDR2 from the germline V gene are KGHSH and LQKENI. The CDR3 has 15 residues. The V segment lost 6 bases and the J segment 3 bases; nucleotides outside the gene matches: 8. CDR3 sequence reads: CASSQTGANNQPQHF. In DNA, the CDR3 is TGTGCCAGCTCTCAAACAGGGGCGAACAATCAGCCCCAGCATTTT.

The chain combines TRBV2 with TRBJ2-3; 10 nucleotides match TRBD2. Germline V CDR1 and CDR2: SNHLY, FYNNEI. The CDR3 consists of 14 residues. The CDR3 DNA reads TGTACCACCAAGCCCAGCGGGGGGGCAGATACGCAGTATTTT. It specifies CTTKPSGGADTQYF.